This T cell receptor beta chain was found in a study of T-cell reconstitution after alpha-beta-depleted transplantation in children. Study-wide results and caveats: The authors attributed T-cell counts and diversity one year after transplant mostly to newly produced T cells. Roughly two months post-transplant, alpha-beta T cells reportedly originated from several hundred graft clones that had expanded.

TCRbeta library construction was performed incorporating unique molecular identifiers. TCRdb reanalysed the PCR reads using MiXCR and keeps one entry per CDR3 protein. Of about a million distinct CDR3 sequences detected, about 29% appear once; the ten largest clones hold 28%. Regarding this clonotype: Its antigen is currently unknown.

This sample comprised PBMCs, mostly from graft donor cells, obtained 360 days after TCRalphabeta/CD19-depleted stem cell transplant. This receptor was identified in a boy less than two years old who had a stem cell transplant for SCID, so the T cells may come from the graft donor.

CDR3: CASSPRTVSYEQYF. The CDR3 DNA reads as TGTGCCAGCAGCCCACGGACAGTCTCCTACGAGCAGTACTTC. The chain combines TRBV7-3 with TRBJ2-7; possible D gene TRBD1, 6 bases. The CDR3 is made up of 14 amino acids. The germline V and J ends were trimmed by 5 bases and 0 bases, with 11 bases remaining between them. Germline V gene sequence: CDR1 SGHTA, CDR2 FQGTGA.